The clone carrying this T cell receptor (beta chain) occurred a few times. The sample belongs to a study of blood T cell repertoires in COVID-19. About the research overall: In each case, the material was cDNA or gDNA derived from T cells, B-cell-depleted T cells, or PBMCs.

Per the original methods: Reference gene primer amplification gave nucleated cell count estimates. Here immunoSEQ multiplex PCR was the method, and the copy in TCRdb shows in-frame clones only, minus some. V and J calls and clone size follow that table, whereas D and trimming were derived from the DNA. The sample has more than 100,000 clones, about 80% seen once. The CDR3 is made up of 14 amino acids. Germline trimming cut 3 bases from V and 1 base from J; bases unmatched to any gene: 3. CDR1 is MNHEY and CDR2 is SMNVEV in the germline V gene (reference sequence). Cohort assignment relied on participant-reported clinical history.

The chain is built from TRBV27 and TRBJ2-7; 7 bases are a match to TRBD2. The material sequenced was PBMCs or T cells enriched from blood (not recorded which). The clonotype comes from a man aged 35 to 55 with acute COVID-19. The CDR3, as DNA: TGTGCCAGCAGTTTCGCTAGCGGATCCTACGAGCAGTACTTC. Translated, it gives CASSFASGSYEQYF.